This entry is about one T cell receptor (beta chain). This sample was taken from a study of cytomegalovirus exposure and HLA in healthy donors. PCR primers comprised 60 Vbeta and 13 Jbeta primers. Sequencing used immunoSEQ multiplex PCR; TCRdb keeps in-frame clones, though not all of them. This listing includes about 40,000 clones. Germline V gives CDR1 SGHVS, CDR2 FNYEAQ. The V and J ends lost 4 bases and 4 bases, in that order; junction bases with no gene match: 8. The CDR3 length is 15 residues. The V call is TRBV7-6, the J call TRBJ1-1; 8 nucleotides match TRBD1. Sequencing input: PBMCs. This sequence originates from a human donor in good health. Here the CDR3 reads CASSSIQGAVTEAFF. In DNA form, the CDR3 reads TGTGCCAGCAGCTCAATCCAGGGGGCGGTCACTGAAGCTTTCTTT.